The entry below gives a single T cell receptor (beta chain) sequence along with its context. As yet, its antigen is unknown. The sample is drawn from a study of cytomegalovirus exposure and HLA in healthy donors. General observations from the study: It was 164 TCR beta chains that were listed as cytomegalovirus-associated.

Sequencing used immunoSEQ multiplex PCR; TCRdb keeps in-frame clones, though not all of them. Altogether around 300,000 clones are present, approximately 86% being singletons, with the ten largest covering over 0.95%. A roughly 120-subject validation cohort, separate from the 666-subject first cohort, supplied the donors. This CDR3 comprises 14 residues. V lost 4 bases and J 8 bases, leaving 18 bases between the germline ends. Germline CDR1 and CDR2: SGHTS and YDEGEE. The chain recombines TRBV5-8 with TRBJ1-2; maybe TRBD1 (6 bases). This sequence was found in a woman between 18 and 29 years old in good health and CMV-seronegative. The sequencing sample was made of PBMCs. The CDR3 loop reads CASSAATGWGGYTF. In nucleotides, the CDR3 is TGTGCCAGCAGCGCAGCCACAGGGTGGGGCGGCTACACCTTC.